This T cell receptor beta chain was captured in a study of tumor and adjacent non-tumor tissue in lung cancer. Overall study results and limits: Top 100 clones took a larger repertoire share in normal lung.

RNA was extracted from bulk tissue without any cell sorting. More than 3 cm separated this lung sample from the edge of the tumor. V was cut by 9 bases and J by 3 bases, with 17 bases left in between. This CDR3 region has 14 residues. In germline, CDR1 is MNHNS, CDR2 SASEGT. To note about this clonotype: What it binds is not known.

A modified ARM-PCR protocol with three rounds of nested PCR amplified TCRbeta. A single record per CDR3 protein comes from TCRdb applying MiXCR to the multiplex PCR reads. The sample includes roughly 82,000 distinct CDR3 sequences, approximately 73% of them seen just once. Sequencing was carried out using distant non-tumor lung tissue. The chain recombines TRBV6-1 with TRBJ1-2; weak D call: TRBD1 (6 bases). The sequence was obtained from a woman aged 45 to 65 with non-small cell lung cancer. The CDR3 loop is CASKRGSRDYGYTF. DNA of the CDR3: TGTGCCAGTAAAAGGGGGAGCAGGGACTATGGCTACACCTTC.